The 7 T cell receptor beta chains given below trace back to one sample, sequenced in a study of blood T cell repertoires in COVID-19 (dated by TCRdb to about 2020). Libraries were built with the immunoSEQ multiplex PCR assay. TCRdb mirrors the immuneACCESS table, restricted to in-frame sequences. Some clones are absent from its copies; in checked studies, under half trace to an unresolved V gene, and the reason for the others is unknown. Recorded for this sample are about 170,000 clones; 88% of them occurred a single time. The top ten clonotypes cover over 2% of the sample. Sequenced sample: peripheral blood. These receptors originate from a man aged 45-65 years who had recovered from COVID-19.

The chain carries TRBV27 and TRBJ2-3; 9 bases match TRBD1. Germline V CDR1 and CDR2: MNHEY, SMNVEV (reference sequence). The CDR3 is 14 residues long. With V trimmed by 8 bases and J by 4 bases, 7 bases remained unmatched. This chain's CDR3 is CASADRGLADTQYF. In DNA, the CDR3 is TGTGCCAGCGCTGACAGGGGGTTGGCAGATACGCAGTATTTT.

The chain links TRBV28 to TRBJ1-3, with D possibly being TRBD1 (5 bases). The CDR3 contains 13 residues. Germline assignment: CDR1 MDHEN and CDR2 SYDVKM. V was trimmed by 11 bases and J by 2 bases, leaving 13 bases between them. The CDR3 spells CACGGVPGNTIYF. The DNA of the CDR3 is TGTGCCTGCGGGGGGGTCCCTGGAAACACCATATATTTT.

The chain recombines TRBV7-2 with TRBJ2-7, with 10 bases aligning to TRBD2. V lost 4 bases and J lost 4; bases outside the gene matches: 7. This CDR3 region has 15 residues. Germline V gene data show CDR1 as SGHTA and CDR2 as FQGNSA. CDR3 nucleotide sequence: TGTGCCAGCAGCTCCAGCCCGGGACTAGCGTACGAGCAGTACTTC. Translation gives CASSSSPGLAYEQYF.

The chain joins TRBV6-5 to TRBJ1-5, with 7 bases that match TRBD1. Germline V gene data show CDR1 as MNHEY and CDR2 as SVGAGI. This CDR3 contains 15 residues. V gave up 5 bases and J gave up 0 bases; unmatched junction bases: 4. The CDR3: CASSRRGYSNQPQHF. The CDR3 DNA reads TGTGCCAGCAGTCGCAGGGGGTATAGCAATCAGCCCCAGCATTTT.

The chain combines TRBV6-5 with TRBJ2-2, with 8 bases fitting TRBD2. This CDR3 has 14 residues. With 7 bases clipped from V and 2 bases from J, the junction kept 3 bases outside the gene matches. Germline CDR1 is MNHEY and CDR2 is SVGAGI. CDR3 DNA: TGTGCCAGCACCCGGGGGGGAAACACCGGGGAGCTGTTTTTT. Amino acid sequence: CASTRGGNTGELFF.

The V and J genes are TRBV28 and TRBJ2-7; a possible D gene is TRBD2 (7 bases). With 6 bases removed from V and 2 bases from J, the gap between germline ends came to 11 bases. Germline CDR1 and CDR2: MDHEN and SYDVKM. The CDR3 consists of 13 residues. CDR3 sequence (DNA): TGTGCCAGCAGAGGGGGGGGTACCTACGAGCAGTACTTC. Its protein product is CASRGGGTYEQYF.

The V call is TRBV7-2, the J call TRBJ2-3, with a tentative D call TRBD2 (5 bases). Trimming took 0 bases from V and 2 from J, leaving 15 bases between them. The V gene's germline CDR1 is SGHTA and CDR2 FQGNSA. This CDR3 is built from 17 residues. CDR3 loop: CASSLARWEAATDTQYF. In DNA, the CDR3 is TGTGCCAGCAGCTTAGCGCGATGGGAAGCGGCCACAGATACGCAGTATTTT. Full variable domain (missing parts from reference TRBV7-2 and TRBJ2-3): GAGVSQSPSNKVTEKGKDVELRCDPISGHTALYWYRQSLGQGLEFLIYFQGNSAPDKSGLPSDRFSAERTGGSVSTLTIQRTQQEDSAVYLCASSLARWEAATDTQYFGPGTRLTVL.